Included here is one T cell receptor beta chain sequence, with context. The entry originates in a study of blood T cell repertoires in COVID-19. About the research overall: Samples of COVID-19 (acute and convalescent) were obtained from the United States, Italy and Spain. PBMCs, B-cell-depleted T cells, or T cells were the source of the cDNA or gDNA that made up the material.

Original handling: Reference gene primer amplification gave estimated nucleated cell counts. TCRdb's table, derived via immunoSEQ multiplex PCR, lists solely in-frame clones and lacks some. D and trimming were read from the DNA, whereas the V and J calls and clone size are those reported in that table. In the table there are over 25,000 clones, approximately 90% of which are singletons. CDR3 length equals 14 residues. V was pared by 4 bases and J by 2 bases, with 2 bases of the junction left unmatched. Per the germline V gene, CDR1 is SNHLY and CDR2 is FYNNEI. The clonotype comes from a man aged 50 or older with active COVID-19. The chain is built from TRBV2 and TRBJ1-2; 9 nucleotides match TRBD1. The specimen sequenced was peripheral blood. This chain's CDR3 is CASSAGQGNYGYTF. The CDR3 nucleotides read TGTGCCAGCAGTGCGGGACAGGGAAACTATGGCTACACCTTC. Full variable domain (outside the CDR3, taken from reference TRBV2 and TRBJ1-2): EPEVTQTPSHQVTQMGQEVILRCVPISNHLYFYWYRQILGQKVEFLVSFYNNEISEKSEIFDDQFSVERPDGSNFTLKIRSTKLEDSAMYFCASSAGQGNYGYTFGSGTRLTVV.